This T cell receptor (beta chain) was captured by sequencing in a study of technical replicates of blood from a few donors. The table came from immunoSEQ multiplex PCR; TCRdb's copy has only in-frame clones and leaves some out. This sample has around 80,000 clones, with approximately 94% found just once. The J segment lost 3 bases and the V segment lost 6 bases, leaving 4 bases of the junction unmatched. This CDR3 spans 15 amino acids. Germline CDR1 and CDR2: MDHEN and SYDVKM. The sample taken for sequencing was T cells isolated from PBMCs. The chain uses TRBV28 and TRBJ2-1; 11 positions agree with TRBD2. The receptor was derived from a human donor in good health. The CDR3 loop is CASSSGTSGYNEQFF. The CDR3, as DNA: TGTGCCAGCAGCTCCGGGACTAGCGGCTACAATGAGCAGTTCTTC.